The 18 T cell receptor beta chains reported below all come from one sample, sequenced in a study of shared clonotypes between healthy human individuals. Produced via immunoSEQ multiplex PCR; TCRdb's table is partial and in-frame only. The sample has roughly 760,000 clones; over 65% are singletons. Sample: memory CD4+ T cells sorted from blood. Subset given: CD45RA-negative fraction. The receptors were gathered from a woman aged 30 to 39 in good health.

This sequence joins TRBV11-2 and TRBJ1-5, with 9 bases identical to TRBD1. The CDR3 loop spans 14 amino acids. The V gene end was trimmed by 5 bases and the J gene end by 9 bases; junction bases not matched to a gene: 8. The germline gives CDR1 SGHAT, CDR2 FQNNGV. The CDR3 loop reads CASSRGQGDVPQHF. The CDR3 bases are TGTGCCAGCAGCCGGGGACAGGGCGATGTGCCCCAGCATTTT.

The chain uses TRBV6-1 and TRBJ2-2; D not certain. Trimming removed 3 bases at V and 2 bases at J, with 10 bases between. Per the germline V gene, CDR1 is MNHNS and CDR2 is SASEGT. The length of the CDR3 is 15 residues. CDR3 in amino acids: CASSEQLPNTGELFF. DNA for the CDR3: TGTGCCAGCAGTGAGCAACTCCCAAACACCGGGGAGCTGTTTTTT.

This chain links TRBV5-1 with TRBJ2-7; D unresolved. The ends were cut back, 2 bases at V and 4 bases at J, with 7 bases in the middle. The V gene's germline CDR1 is SGHRS and CDR2 YFSETQ. This CDR3 has 12 amino acids. CDR3 sequence (DNA): TGCGCCAGCAGCTTTTCCGCGTACGAGCAGTACTTC. Its translation: CASSFSAYEQYF.

The chain has TRBV28 and TRBJ1-2; no definite D call. This CDR3 comprises 18 residues. Germline V gene sequence: CDR1 MDHEN, CDR2 SYDVKM. Deletions cut 0 bases from V and 2 bases from J, with 19 bases between. The DNA for the CDR3 is TGTGCCAGCAGTTTATGGTTTATTGGTGTCACCAAGAACTATGGCTACACCTTC. Translated: CASSLWFIGVTKNYGYTF.

V usage is TRBV7-8 and J usage is TRBJ2-7; D is unclear. Germline V gene sequence: CDR1 SGHVS, CDR2 FQNEAQ. The CDR3 contains 13 residues. Trimming removed 2 bases from V and 4 bases from J, with 9 bases in between. CDR3 sequence (DNA): TGTGCCAGCAGCTTAAATCTTTATTACGAGCAGTACTTC. It is translated as CASSLNLYYEQYF.

This chain joins TRBV7-7 and TRBJ2-5; D not resolved. The DNA matches TRBJ2-7 better at its end, which makes the J call doubtful. The length of the CDR3 is 14 residues. Germline V gene data show CDR1 as SSHAT and CDR2 as FNYEAQ (reference sequence). The CDR3 bases are TGTGCCAGCAGCTTCTCCCGCGACTCCTACGAGCAGTACTTC. Protein product: CASSFSRDSYEQYF.

This CDR3 is CASSERKDNQPQHF. DNA of the CDR3: TGTGCCAGCAGTGAACGGAAGGACAATCAGCCCCAGCATTTT. The chain employs TRBV25-1 and TRBJ1-5, with D uncertain. V was clipped by 2 bases and J by 3 bases, with 8 bases between them. The CDR3 runs to 14 residues. Per the germline V gene, CDR1 is MGHDK and CDR2 is SYGVNS. The complete variable domain, with remaining parts taken from reference TRBV25-1 and TRBJ1-5, reads EADIYQTPRYLVIGTGKKITLECSQTMGHDKMYWYQQDPGMELHLIHYSYGVNSTEKGDLSSESTVSRIRTEHFPLTLESARPSHTSQYLCASSERKDNQPQHFGDGTRLSIL.

The V call is TRBV27, the J call TRBJ2-7; possibly TRBD1 for D (6 bases). This CDR3 comprises 14 residues. Germline loops: CDR1 MNHEY, CDR2 SMNVEV (reference sequence). The ends were cut back, 3 bases at V and 6 bases at J, with 15 bases in the middle. This CDR3 reads CASSLAGEIGEQYF. The CDR3 DNA follows: TGTGCCAGCAGTTTGGCAGGGGAGATTGGCGAGCAGTACTTC.

The rearrangement uses TRBV2 and TRBJ2-1; D is perhaps TRBD1 (5 bases). The CDR3 extends over 13 amino acids. CDR1 is SNHLY, CDR2 FYNNEI, per germline. V lost 6 bases to trimming and J lost 3 bases, with 9 bases between them. The CDR3 nucleotides are TGTGCCAGCAGCCCAGACAGCTACAATGAGCAGTTCTTC. Translating gives CASSPDSYNEQFF.

The chain carries TRBV5-1 and TRBJ2-7; 11 bases fit TRBD2. This CDR3 contains 16 residues. J was trimmed by 1 base and V by 4 bases; bases with no gene match: 7. Germline CDR1 is SGHRS and CDR2 is YFSETQ. The CDR3 protein is CASSDRRLAGSYEQYF. CDR3 nucleotide sequence: TGCGCCAGCAGCGACCGGCGACTAGCGGGATCCTACGAGCAGTACTTC.

The chain carries TRBV2 and TRBJ2-7, with 7 bases identical to TRBD1. Germline CDR1 and CDR2: SNHLY and FYNNEI. Unmatched junction bases numbered 5, after V lost 5 bases and J lost 7 bases. CDR3 length equals 12 residues. In nucleotides, the CDR3 is TGTGCCAGCAGTCAAGACAGGGCGGAGCAGTACTTC. Protein sequence: CASSQDRAEQYF.

CDR3 in amino acids: CASSLAGVPEAFF. CDR3 in DNA: TGTGCCAGCAGTTTGGCAGGGGTTCCTGAAGCTTTCTTT. The gene calls are TRBV28 and TRBJ1-1; D perhaps matches TRBD1 (6 bases). This CDR3 is 13 amino acids long. Between the trimmed V and J ends, which lost 3 bases and 6 bases, there was a span of 11 bases. From germline, CDR1 is MDHEN and CDR2 SYDVKM.

In DNA, the CDR3 is TGTGCCACCCAGTTCGCCCGTGGGGGGGAGCAGTTCTTC. It codes for CATQFARGGEQFF. The J gene is TRBJ2-1, the V gene TRBV28; D perhaps matches TRBD2 (6 bases). V shed 10 bases and J shed 10 bases, with 20 bases lying between them. The V gene's germline CDR1 is MDHEN and CDR2 SYDVKM. This CDR3 contains 13 residues.

This chain uses TRBV7-8 with TRBJ1-3; D call uncertain. V lost 7 bases to trimming and J lost 1 base, with 5 bases between them. Per germline, CDR1 SGHVS and CDR2 FQNEAQ. The CDR3 covers 12 residues. The CDR3 protein is CASIGSGNTIYF. As DNA, the CDR3 is TGTGCCAGCATTGGGTCTGGAAACACCATATATTTT.

The V gene is TRBV6-1, the J gene TRBJ2-5; TRBD1 might be the D (5 bases). In germline, CDR1 is MNHNS, CDR2 SASEGT. V was clipped by 6 bases and J by 5 bases, with 16 bases between them. The length of the CDR3 is 14 residues. The CDR3 nucleotides are TGTGCCAGCAGCAGACAGCTTTCGAGGGAGACCCAGTACTTC. This sequence encodes CASSRQLSRETQYF.

This sequence joins TRBV15 and TRBJ2-2; TRBD2 matches 8 bases. V dropped 5 bases and J dropped 3; count of bases not matched to a gene: 8. The CDR3 consists of 16 residues. The germline V gene encodes CDR1 LNHNV and CDR2 YYDKDF (reference sequence). The chain's CDR3 is CATSDEGLVYTGELFF. CDR3 sequence (DNA): TGTGCCACCAGCGACGAGGGACTAGTGTACACCGGGGAGCTGTTTTTT.

The chain combines TRBV30 with TRBJ2-1; no definite D call. Germline assignment: CDR1 GTSNPN and CDR2 SVGIG (reference sequence). The V gene lost 4 bases and the J gene lost 3 bases, with 19 bases spanning the gap. The CDR3 has 16 amino acids. DNA for the CDR3: TGTGCCTGGACTCCACTGACCAAAGGGATCTACAATGAGCAGTTCTTC. Its translation: CAWTPLTKGIYNEQFF.

The chain carries TRBV19 and TRBJ2-7, with TRBD2 matching over 8 bases. Looked up from germline, CDR1 is LNHDA and CDR2 is SQIVND (reference sequence). The V gene end was trimmed by 3 bases and the J gene end by 2 bases; junction bases not matched to a gene: 3. The CDR3 loop spans 14 amino acids. CDR3 sequence (DNA): TGTGCCAGTAGTATGGGACTAGACACCTACGAGCAGTACTTC. This codes for CASSMGLDTYEQYF.